These T cell receptor beta chains were read from a single sample in a study of blood T cell repertoires in COVID-19. Generated by immunoSEQ multiplex PCR, the TCRdb table keeps only in-frame clones and is missing some. Seen here are roughly 110,000 clones, 70% to 90% observed once, and the top ten hold roughly 3.5%. The sequenced sample consisted of peripheral blood. These receptors all stem from a man aged 40-49 years with acute or convalescent COVID-19. CDR3s include the opening cysteine and the closing phenylalanine or tryptophan. The order of the fields is clone size, J gene, D gene, V gene, CDR3 protein, CDR3 DNA. D genes are given only for firm matches. The listing skips clone size in some rows; elsewhere it reads once, few, many or a size class.

NA | TRBJ2-2 | NA | TRBV11-3 | CASSLDGGNTGELFF | TGTGCCAGCAGCTTAGATGGAGGGAACACCGGGGAGCTGTTTTTT
NA | TRBJ2-7 | NA | TRBV6-5 | CASSYSLQYEQYF | TGTGCCAGCAGTTACTCGCTACAGTACGAGCAGTACTTC
once | TRBJ1-3 | NA | TRBV13 | CASSLGLSGDSGNTIYF | TGTGCCAGCAGCTTGGGGTTAAGCGGGGACTCTGGAAACACCATATATTTT
NA | TRBJ2-3 | TRBD2 | TRBV7-2 | CASSLDGGGTDTQYF | TGTGCCAGCAGCTTAGATGGCGGGGGAACAGATACGCAGTATTTT
few | TRBJ2-7 | TRBD2 | TRBV7-2 | CASSLSIGTRYEQYF | TGTGCCAGCAGCTTATCCATTGGGACTAGATACGAGCAGTACTTC
NA | TRBJ2-1 | NA | TRBV18 | CASSSLAGSYNEQFF | TGTGCCAGCTCAAGTCTCGCGGGCTCCTACAATGAGCAGTTCTTC
NA | TRBJ2-3 | NA | TRBV30 | CAWSGSWGKRDTQYF | TGTGCCTGGAGCGGTTCGTGGGGCAAAAGAGATACGCAGTATTTT
NA | TRBJ1-2 | NA | TRBV28 | CASSFAEGAENYGYTF | TGTGCCAGCAGTTTCGCCGAGGGCGCAGAGAACTATGGCTACACCTTC
NA | TRBJ2-3 | TRBD2 | TRBV6-5 | CASAKRGGSNTQYF | TGTGCCAGTGCCAAGCGGGGGGGTTCCAATACGCAGTATTTT
NA | TRBJ1-1 | TRBD1 | TRBV18 | CASSPQDRGKEGTEAFF | TGTGCCAGCTCACCCCAGGACAGGGGAAAAGAAGGGACTGAAGCTTTCTTT
once | TRBJ1-2 | NA | TRBV7-9 | CASSSHGDFNYGYTF | TGTGCCAGCAGTTCCCATGGGGACTTCAACTATGGCTACACCTTC
NA | TRBJ2-7 | NA | TRBV18 | CASSLRPTEDYEQYF | TGTGCCAGCTCACTTCGGCCGACAGAAGACTACGAGCAGTACTTC
NA | TRBJ2-5 | TRBD1 | TRBV27 | CASSEGAQETQYF | TGTGCCAGTTCTGAGGGGGCCCAAGAGACCCAGTACTTC
NA | TRBJ2-2 | NA | TRBV25-1 | CASNNQGTGELFF | TGTGCCAGCAACAACCAGGGGACCGGGGAGCTGTTTTTT